The rows below give T cell receptor beta chains drawn from one sample of a study of T cells after yellow fever vaccination. A single record per CDR3 protein comes from TCRdb applying MiXCR to the 5' RACE reads. The sample carries around 320,000 distinct CDR3 sequences, 8.7% recorded once. Source: CD4+ T cells sorted from PBMCs, taken 5 days after the yellow fever booster vaccination. Receptors originate from a man aged 18 to 30 who received the YFV17D yellow fever vaccine. Each CDR3 is given with its conserved first and last residue.

>TRBV5-1|16|TRBJ2-3
CASSLTGGPSTDTQYF
>TRBV4-3|14|TRBJ2-7
CASSQDQVRARLYF
>TRBV5-1|15|TRBJ1-4
CASSPGGATNEKLFF
>TRBV12-3/TRBV12-4|14|TRBJ1-5
CASQGTGRNQPQHF
>TRBV6-2/TRBV6-3|13|TRBJ1-1
CASDREEGTEAFF
>TRBV7-2|15|TRBJ2-3
CASSHPVGATDTQYF
>TRBV27|12|TRBJ1-5
CASQGVGQPQHF
>TRBV29-1|13|TRBJ1-2
CSALEGRNYGYTF
>TRBV7-9|13|TRBJ1-1
CASSLTRGAEAFF
>TRBV15|15|TRBJ1-5
CATSLWRERNQPQHF
>TRBV9|13|TRBJ2-2
CASSARGTGELFF
>TRBV5-1|12|TRBJ2-1
CASSFVSRGQFF
>TRBV6-1|15|TRBJ1-2
CASSEEPGLKYGYTF
>TRBV5-1|16|TRBJ2-3
CASSFQGRTSTDTQYF